The rows below give T cell receptor beta chains drawn from one sample of a study of T cell responses to AZD1222 COVID-19 vaccine. Using immunoSEQ multiplex PCR, the repertoire was profiled, and TCRdb retains in-frame clones only, with some absent. This sample yields around 150,000 clones, of which 85% to 95% are seen a single time; approximately 6.9% belongs to the top ten. The material sequenced was peripheral blood, taken 28 days after the second AZD1222 dose. Receptors originate from an adult who received the AZD1222 COVID-19 vaccine. Each CDR3 is given with its conserved first and last residue. The order of the fields is J gene, clone size, V gene, D gene, CDR3 DNA, CDR3 protein. D genes are given only for firm matches. Clone size is stated in some rows and not others, as once, few, many or a class when expanded.

>TRBJ1-1|.|TRBV9|.
TGTGCCAGCAGCGTAGATGGGACTCAAGCTTTCTTT
CASSVDGTQAFF
>TRBJ2-1|.|TRBV20-1|.
TGCAGTGCTAGTAAGGTAGGCGGGTCCGGTGAGCAGTTCTTC
CSASKVGGSGEQFF
>TRBJ1-4|.|TRBV28|TRBD1
TGTGCCAGCAGTCCAGGGGGCCGGAATGAAAAACTGTTTTTT
CASSPGGRNEKLFF
>TRBJ2-7|.|TRBV28|.
TGTGCCAGCAGGTCGACAGGCCTCCGCTACGAGCAGTACTTC
CASRSTGLRYEQYF
>TRBJ2-5|.|TRBV6-1|.
TGTGCCAGCAGTGAACGTTTCCCTCAAGAGACCCAGTACTTC
CASSERFPQETQYF
>TRBJ2-3|.|TRBV7-8|.
TGTGCCAGCAGCTTAGGGTCCGGGGCGTGGGCGACGCAGTATTTT
CASSLGSGAWATQYF
>TRBJ2-7|.|TRBV12-5|TRBD1
TGTGCTAGTGGTTTGGTACTAGCCCAGGGGGCAAGCGAGCAGTACTTC
CASGLVLAQGASEQYF
>TRBJ1-5|.|TRBV10-1|.
TGCGCCAGCAGTGAGTCGGCGGTGCGTGGGCAGGATCAGCCCCAGCATTTT
CASSESAVRGQDQPQHF
>TRBJ1-2|few|TRBV7-9|.
TGTGCCAGCAGCTTAGCGGCAGGGAAATATGGCTACACCTTC
CASSLAAGKYGYTF
>TRBJ1-1|.|TRBV19|.
TGTGCCAGTATAGGCCGCGGGGCCACTGAAGCTTTCTTT
CASIGRGATEAFF
>TRBJ2-7|.|TRBV20-1|.
TGCAGTGCTGCCAGCGTGGGCGAGCAGTACTTC
CSAASVGEQYF
>TRBJ1-5|.|TRBV20-1|TRBD1
TGCAGTGCTAGTAGAGGGACAGGAGCTCAGCCCCAGCATTTT
CSASRGTGAQPQHF
>TRBJ1-1|.|TRBV15|.
TGTGCCACCAGCGGACCCGGGGGCTTGGCTGAAGCTTTCTTT
CATSGPGGLAEAFF
>TRBJ1-2|.|TRBV5-5|TRBD1
TGTGCCAGCAGCTACCGAGGTCAGGGGGCGTCCGGCTACACCTTC
CASSYRGQGASGYTF
>TRBJ2-3|.|TRBV19|.
TGTGCCAGTAGTCTCCCTCTAGCGATCACGGGCACAGATACGCAGTATTTT
CASSLPLAITGTDTQYF
>TRBJ1-1|.|TRBV27|.
TGTGCCAGCAGAGGAGTTAATATGAACACTGAAGCTTTCTTT
CASRGVNMNTEAFF
>TRBJ2-7|.|TRBV10-3|.
TGTGCCATCAGTCGTCCCGGGGCGTCTCGCGAGCAGTACTTC
CAISRPGASREQYF
>TRBJ1-1|.|TRBV5-1|TRBD1
TGCGCCAGCAGCTTGAATTCCCGACAGGGGGGGAACACTGAAGCTTTCTTT
CASSLNSRQGGNTEAFF
>TRBJ2-4|.|TRBV11-2|.
TGTGCCAGCAGCCCTCGAAGCGGTGCACTAGCCAAAAACATTCAGTACTTC
CASSPRSGALAKNIQYF
>TRBJ2-7|.|TRBV6-5|.
TGTGCCAGCAGGGAGGGGTACGAGCAGTACTTC
CASREGYEQYF
>TRBJ2-1|.|TRBV5-1|.
TGCGCCAGCAGCCCCTTGGCGGGGGCCAACTACAATGAGCAGTTCTTC
CASSPLAGANYNEQFF
>TRBJ1-6|.|TRBV5-1|TRBD1
TGCGCCAGCAGCTTGACAGGGGAGAATTCACCCCTCCACTTT
CASSLTGENSPLHF
>TRBJ1-4|.|TRBV19|.
TGTGCCAGTAGTATGGTCTTGGGGAACGAAAAACTGTTTTTT
CASSMVLGNEKLFF
>TRBJ1-2|.|TRBV4-1|.
TGCGCCAGCAGCCAAGGGCGTGGAGGCGGCTATGGCTACACCTTC
CASSQGRGGGYGYTF